The 28 T cell receptor beta chains below come from one sample, sequenced in a study of cytomegalovirus exposure and HLA in healthy donors. The PCR used 60 Vbeta and 13 Jbeta primers. Sequenced by immunoSEQ multiplex PCR; TCRdb stores in-frame clones only, minus some. The sample has around 95,000 clones, around 67% seen once. Material: PBMCs. These receptors were obtained from a male donor in good health and CMV-seronegative.

This rearrangement joins TRBV5-1 to TRBJ2-1; TRBD2 aligns across 7 bases. The J segment lost 2 bases and the V segment lost 0 bases, leaving 2 bases of the junction unmatched. The CDR3 sequence is 15 residues long. CDR1 SGHRS and CDR2 YFSETQ come from the germline V gene. The CDR3 DNA reads TGCGCCAGCAGCTTGGGCGGGAGTACCTACAATGAGCAGTTCTTC. The encoded protein is CASSLGGSTYNEQFF.

A word on this clone: An end of the junction differs from the germline gene, which may be a read error. This chain links TRBV2 with TRBJ2-7; 9 nucleotides align to TRBD1. The CDR3 has 14 residues. Germline CDR1 and CDR2: SNHLY and FYNNEI. The CDR3 coding sequence is TGTGCCAGCAGTCCCGGGACAGGGAACTTGACCCCGACCTTC. As protein: CASSPGTGNLTPTF. Full variable domain (outside the CDR3, taken from reference TRBV2 and TRBJ2-7): EPEVTQTPSHQVTQMGQEVILRCVPISNHLYFYWYRQILGQKVEFLVSFYNNEISEKSEIFDDQFSVERPDGSNFTLKIRSTKLEDSAMYFCASSPGTGNLTPTFGPGTRLTVT.

This chain links TRBV4-3 with TRBJ1-6, with TRBD1 as a possible D gene (5 bases). This CDR3 contains 16 residues. Germline CDR1 LGHNA, CDR2 YSLEER. V lost 0 bases to trimming and J lost 6 bases, with 12 bases between them. In DNA form, the CDR3 reads TGCGCCAGCAGCCAAGATGGGGGACTAAGTAATTCACCCCTCCACTTT. This sequence encodes CASSQDGGLSNSPLHF.

V gene TRBV11-3 combines with J gene TRBJ2-2; no clear D gene. V lost 5 bases, J lost 7 bases, and 11 bases lay in between. Per germline, CDR1 SGHNT and CDR2 YENEEA. This CDR3 has 13 residues. Here the CDR3 reads CASSPWAGGELFF. The CDR3 DNA sequence: TGTGCCAGCAGCCCCTGGGCCGGCGGGGAGCTGTTTTTT.

This sequence joins TRBV28 and TRBJ1-5, with 8 bases lining up with TRBD1. With 5 bases clipped from V and 3 bases from J, the junction kept 3 bases outside the gene matches. This CDR3 has 14 residues. Germline V gene lookup returns CDR1 MDHEN and CDR2 SYDVKM. CDR3 in amino acids: CASSPGGDNQPQHF. The CDR3 nucleotides are TGTGCCAGCAGTCCAGGGGGCGACAATCAGCCCCAGCATTTT. Looking up the rest from reference TRBV28 and TRBJ1-5 gives the full variable domain: DVKVTQSSRYLVKRTGEKVFLECVQDMDHENMFWYRQDPGLGLRLIYFSYDVKMKEKGDIPEGYSVSREKKERFSLILESASTNQTSMYLCASSPGGDNQPQHFGDGTRLSIL.

The CDR3 DNA reads TGTGCCAGCAGCTTAGGAGGGGGACGAGTGCGTGAGCAGTACTTC. Protein: CASSLGGGRVREQYF. The rearrangement links TRBV7-8 to TRBJ2-7, with a weak D call TRBD1 (6 bases). This CDR3 has 15 amino acids. V gave up 1 base and J gave up 7 bases, with 17 bases separating them. The germline CDR1 and CDR2 sequences are SGHVS and FQNEAQ.

The rearrangement uses TRBV7-2 and TRBJ2-5, with D possibly matching TRBD2 (6 bases). V lost 4 bases and J lost 1, with 13 bases in between. Germline loops: CDR1 SGHTA, CDR2 FQGNSA. This CDR3 region has 15 residues. Here the CDR3 reads CASSSSAGFQETQYF. CDR3 in DNA: TGTGCCAGCAGCTCCTCTGCGGGGTTCCAAGAGACCCAGTACTTC. The full variable domain, rest sourced from reference TRBV7-2 and TRBJ2-5, is GAGVSQSPSNKVTEKGKDVELRCDPISGHTALYWYRQSLGQGLEFLIYFQGNSAPDKSGLPSDRFSAERTGGSVSTLTIQRTQQEDSAVYLCASSSSAGFQETQYFGPGTRLLVL.

This clone came up a few times. The gene calls are TRBV5-1 and TRBJ2-5; no clear D gene. The CDR3 consists of 12 residues. V gave up 4 bases and J gave up 2 bases, with 6 bases separating them. The germline V gene encodes CDR1 SGHRS and CDR2 YFSETQ. In DNA, the CDR3 is TGCGCCAGCAGCGCCAGACAAGAGACCCAGTACTTC. Translation: CASSARQETQYF.

The chain is built from TRBV6-1 and TRBJ2-5; 13 nucleotides match TRBD2. Germline-derived CDR1 and CDR2 are MNHNS and SASEGT. This CDR3 comprises 16 residues. Trimming took 3 bases from V and 5 from J; bases not matched to a gene: 6. The CDR3 DNA reads TGTGCCAGCAGTGATCGGACTAGCGGGAGTTATGAGACCCAGTACTTC. It is translated as CASSDRTSGSYETQYF.

A single count supports this clone. The chain is built from TRBV5-1 and TRBJ2-3, with 8 bases matching TRBD2. After removal of 3 bases from V and 7 bases from J, the junction contained 4 bases not matched to a gene. Germline CDR1 reads SGHRS; CDR2 reads YFSETQ. CDR3 length: 13 residues. The CDR3 protein is CASSSTSGYTQYF. In DNA, the CDR3 is TGCGCCAGCAGCTCAACTAGCGGCTATACGCAGTATTTT.

This chain uses TRBV11-1 with TRBJ1-1; D not certain. The CDR3 covers 12 residues. Trimming cost V 3 bases and J 3 bases, with 5 bases left between them. Germline CDR1 SGHAT, CDR2 FQDESV (reference sequence). The chain's CDR3 is CASSFSDTEAFF. The CDR3 DNA reads as TGTGCCAGCAGCTTCAGTGACACTGAAGCTTTCTTT.

The chain employs TRBV6-5 and TRBJ2-1; 10 bases line up with TRBD2. With 5 bases clipped from V and 7 bases from J, the junction kept 5 bases outside the gene matches. Germline V gene sequence: CDR1 MNHEY, CDR2 SVGAGI. The CDR3 sequence is 14 residues long. The CDR3 sequence is CASSRAGGVNEQFF. The DNA of the CDR3 is TGTGCCAGCAGTCGAGCGGGAGGGGTGAATGAGCAGTTCTTC.

The chain has TRBV28 and TRBJ2-3, with 9 nucleotides matching TRBD1. Losses at the gene ends were 8 bases for V and 3 bases for J; bases not matched to a gene: 9. Germline V gene lookup returns CDR1 MDHEN and CDR2 SYDVKM. The CDR3 runs to 15 residues. Here the CDR3 reads CASQGGTGRTDTQYF. DNA of the CDR3: TGTGCCAGCCAAGGGGGGACAGGGAGGACAGATACGCAGTATTTT.

This rearrangement joins TRBV6-1 to TRBJ1-6, with TRBD1 identical over 8 bases. Germline values: CDR1 MNHNS, CDR2 SASEGT. V was pared by 7 bases and J by 8 bases, with 4 bases of the junction left unmatched. The CDR3 sequence is 13 residues long. The CDR3 DNA is TGTGCCAGCAACGGACAGGGCCATTCACCCCTCCACTTT. It translates to CASNGQGHSPLHF.

This chain uses TRBV27 with TRBJ2-2; TRBD2 aligns across 7 bases. The CDR3 has 14 amino acids. Looked up from germline, CDR1 is MNHEY and CDR2 is SMNVEV (reference sequence). The V segment lost 4 bases and the J segment 2 bases; nucleotides outside the gene matches: 1. The CDR3 loop is CASSWGLNTGELFF. CDR3 sequence (DNA): TGTGCCAGCAGTTGGGGACTAAACACCGGGGAGCTGTTTTTT.

The chain carries TRBV5-4 and TRBJ2-1; TRBD1 is a possible D gene (6 bases). Deletions cut 7 bases from V and 1 base from J, with 15 bases between. The CDR3 sequence is 15 residues long. In germline, CDR1 is SGHNT, CDR2 YYREEE (reference sequence). The CDR3: CASGLGGPSYNEQFF. The CDR3 DNA is TGTGCCAGCGGTTTAGGGGGACCATCCTACAATGAGCAGTTCTTC. Full variable domain (remainder filled in from reference TRBV5-4 and TRBJ2-1): ETGVTQSPTHLIKTRGQQVTLRCSSQSGHNTVSWYQQALGQGPQFIFQYYREEENGRGNFPPRFSGLQFPNYSSELNVNALELDDSALYLCASGLGGPSYNEQFFGPGTRLTVL.

The CDR3 sequence is CAWSVPPWTGTGTEAFF. DNA of the CDR3: TGTGCCTGGAGTGTACCCCCCTGGACAGGAACAGGCACTGAAGCTTTCTTT. The chain recombines TRBV30 with TRBJ1-1; 7 bases line up with TRBD1. V shed 0 bases and J 4 bases; nucleotides not matched to a gene: 14. The CDR3 is 17 residues long. The germline V gene encodes CDR1 GTSNPN and CDR2 SVGIG (reference sequence).

J is TRBJ2-5 and V is TRBV7-3, with D perhaps TRBD1 (6 bases). Germline assignment: CDR1 SGHTA and CDR2 FQGTGA. This CDR3 region has 15 residues. Trimming removed 3 bases at V and 1 base at J, with 12 bases between. CDR3 sequence reads: CASSFAGTTQETQYF. The CDR3 DNA is TGTGCCAGCAGCTTCGCCGGGACAACCCAAGAGACCCAGTACTTC.

V and J are TRBV13 and TRBJ2-1; a possible D gene is TRBD2 (6 bases). The CDR3 has 14 amino acids. Trimming removed 0 bases at V and 5 bases at J, with 8 bases between. Looked up from germline, CDR1 is PRHDT and CDR2 is FYEKMQ (reference sequence). The CDR3 sequence is CASSLGGLDNEQFF. CDR3 coding DNA: TGTGCCAGCAGCTTAGGGGGACTTGACAATGAGCAGTTCTTC.

The table lists this clone with a few counts. V is TRBV10-3 and J is TRBJ2-3; TRBD1 might be the D (6 bases). This CDR3 has 11 residues. Trimming removed 11 bases from V and 5 bases from J, with 11 bases in between. Germline assignment: CDR1 ENHRY and CDR2 SYGVKD. CDR3 residues: CAAATGDTQYF. The DNA for the CDR3 is TGTGCCGCCGCGACAGGAGATACGCAGTATTTT.

This rearrangement joins TRBV9 to TRBJ2-5; no definite D call. The CDR3 has 13 residues. From germline, CDR1 is SGDLS and CDR2 YYNGEE. V lost 4 bases and J 2 bases, leaving 9 bases between the germline ends. The CDR3 coding sequence is TGTGCCAGCAGCCTAGGCGGACAAGAGACCCAGTACTTC. Amino acids: CASSLGGQETQYF.

V is TRBV6-4 and J is TRBJ2-3, with D uncertain. V shed 7 bases and J shed 4 bases, with 6 bases lying between them. The V gene's germline CDR1 is MRHNA and CDR2 SNTAGT. This CDR3 region has 11 residues. Written as DNA, the CDR3 is TGTGCCAGCACCTGTCCAGATACGCAGTATTTT. It specifies CASTCPDTQYF.

This clone was seen a few times. The V call is TRBV6-5, the J call TRBJ1-1, with D possibly being TRBD1 (5 bases). Germline CDR1 and CDR2: MNHEY and SVGAGI. V was cut by 6 bases and J by 7 bases, with 9 bases left in between. The CDR3 totals 11 residues. The CDR3 is CASRSTGEAFF. In DNA form, the CDR3 reads TGTGCCAGCAGGTCAACAGGTGAAGCTTTCTTT.

This chain links TRBV28 with TRBJ2-5, with 8 bases identical to TRBD1. The CDR3 loop spans 14 amino acids. The V and J ends lost 7 bases and 5 bases, in that order; junction bases with no gene match: 9. The germline gives CDR1 MDHEN, CDR2 SYDVKM. The CDR3 sequence is CASTSRGLEETQYF. The CDR3 DNA follows: TGTGCCAGCACTAGCAGGGGGCTAGAGGAGACCCAGTACTTC.

The chain employs TRBV28 and TRBJ1-1, with D uncertain. The CDR3 extends over 13 amino acids. The V end was cut by 3 bases, the J end by 5 bases, with 10 bases between. CDR1 and CDR2 (germline): MDHEN, SYDVKM. The CDR3 is CASSFQGGTEAFF. CDR3 nucleotide sequence: TGTGCCAGCAGTTTCCAAGGCGGGACTGAAGCTTTCTTT.

This chain joins TRBV5-4 and TRBJ2-5, with a weak D call TRBD1 (5 bases). This CDR3 is built from 15 residues. V was cut by 4 bases and J by 2 bases, with 15 bases left in between. Looked up from germline, CDR1 is SGHNT and CDR2 is YYREEE (reference sequence). The CDR3 protein is CASSNGAGKQETQYF. The DNA of the CDR3 is TGTGCCAGCAGCAATGGGGCCGGTAAGCAAGAGACCCAGTACTTC.

V and J are TRBV7-9 and TRBJ2-1; 13 bases fit TRBD2. CDR1 and CDR2 (germline): SEHNR, FQNEAQ (reference sequence). The CDR3 is made up of 15 amino acids. V lost 5 bases to trimming and J lost 9 bases; unmatched junction nucleotides: 7. In DNA, the CDR3 is TGTGCCAGCAGCGCAACACTAGCGGGAGGGATTGAGCAGTTCTTC. It encodes CASSATLAGGIEQFF.

The V and J genes are TRBV30 and TRBJ1-5, with D uncertain. Trimming cost V 2 bases and J 2 bases, with 7 bases left between them. The CDR3 runs to 13 residues. Germline V CDR1 and CDR2: GTSNPN, SVGIG (reference sequence). CDR3 loop: CAWSTGGNQPQHF. CDR3 nucleotides: TGTGCCTGGAGTACCGGGGGCAATCAGCCCCAGCATTTT.